What follows is one T cell receptor beta chain and its context. Its antigen is unknown. No much larger clone is present one base from it, and per-base qualities are unavailable. The sample carries other DNA sequences with the same CDR3. This sample was included in a study of CD8+ T cells in alopecia areata (dated by TCRdb to 2016 to 2019). About the study as a whole: The treated patients, all with moderate-to-severe alopecia areata, were enrolled in an open-label pilot trial of oral tofacitinib given at 5 to 10 mg twice daily. TCRbeta CDR3 regions were amplified by immunoSEQ multiplex PCR using 35 Vbeta forward and 13 Jbeta reverse primers. Patients stayed on tofacitinib for 6 to 18 months and then had 6 months of follow-up off drug so that delayed response and recurrence could be assessed. Clonality in the scalp was compared among normal scalp (n=4), patchy alopecia areata scalp (n=8), and alopecia totalis/universalis scalp (n=8). Human TCRbeta sequencing covered scalp tissue and sorted CD4+ and CD8+ peripheral blood T cells from patchy and totalis/universalis alopecia areata patients and healthy controls. Patients on tofacitinib were biopsied at baseline and after 4 and 24 weeks of treatment, and several of the patients also had a later scalp biopsy. RNA was obtained with the PAXgene miRNA kit for fixed scalp, the miRNeasy kit for PBMCs, and the RNeasy kit for mouse skin. The study used high-throughput TCRbeta sequencing to examine T cell clonal expansion in alopecia areata, in both the C3H/HeJ mouse model and human patients.

Per the publication, the time point label means: baseline before oral tofacitinib. Peripheral blood and lesional scalp punch biopsies were obtained from patients with alopecia areata. PBMCs were separated by density centrifugation and stained for CD3, CD4 and CD8, after which CD4+ and CD8+ T cells were sorted on a FACSAria. Overall study results and their limits: Compared with normal scalp, lesional scalp had higher clonality and more expanded CD8+ clones, particularly in alopecia totalis/universalis, a pattern that suggests antigenic drive. Shared TCR sequences between patients were less evident than in mice, which may be partly attributable to HLA diversity in the patient population. Scalp TCR repertoire analysis is complicated because resident alphabeta T cells in normal human skin are also sequenced, whereas mouse skin is dominated by gammadelta T cells.

Libraries were prepared through the immunoSEQ multiplex PCR assay. For TCR sequencing, RNA was extracted from every sample and reverse transcribed into cDNA to serve as template. SuperScript III was used to make first-strand cDNA, primed with a 2:1 mix of oligo-dT and random hexamers. A synthetic immune receptor repertoire was used to gauge amplification bias, and whatever bias remained was removed computationally. The authors' pipeline ran thus. After raw reads were preprocessed to remove errors, the CDR3 was defined following IMGT conventions as running from the conserved cysteine to phenylalanine. Clonality was calculated as 1 minus Shannon entropy normalized by log2 of the number of productive unique TCRs. Whether scalp clones were CD4 or CD8 was inferred by matching scalp TCRbeta sequences against CD4 and CD8 repertoires sorted from blood. The clones in this table, taken by TCRdb from immuneACCESS, are in-frame only. Not every clone is retained; where verified, under half of the shortfall comes from an unresolved V gene, and the cause of the rest is unknown. V and J calls and clone size come straight from that table; D and trimming were deduced from the DNA. The sample yields around 250,000 clones; approximately 61% were counted once. Around 1.2% of the sample rests with the top ten.

From the cysteine through the phenylalanine, the CDR3 covers 15 amino acids. The retained sequence is limited to the CDR3, 45 bases, with the frame set at the first base. The germline V gene (reference sequence) specifies SEHNR as CDR1 and FQNEAQ as CDR2. Clipping removes 1 base from V and 4 bases from J, with 1 as the unmatched junction base count. The specimen was CD4+ T cells sorted from blood, collected at week 0. This TCR was sampled from a human donor with alopecia areata. The rearranged segments are TRBV7-9 and TRBJ2-5, and 12 junctional nucleotides match TRBD1. Here is the DNA: TGTGCCAGCAGCTTAGGGGACAGGGGGCGAGAGACCCAGTACTTC. The resulting protein is CASSLGDRGRETQYF.